This T cell receptor beta chain came from a study of blood T cells in healthy people across ages. Study background: Every two T cells gave about one barcoded beta molecule via template switching. Whole-study findings and limits: It was held that the diversity estimates obtained from one million T cells were underestimates. Naive T cell percentage strongly correlated with TCR beta diversity. Any changes in expanded clonotypes were possibly confounded, as donor CMV status remained unknown.

CDR1 DFQATT and CDR2 SNEGSKA come from the germline V gene (reference sequence). The CDR3 sequence is 14 residues long. V shed 0 bases and J shed 2 bases, with 10 bases lying between them. Through a sample-barcoded 5' primer and a J-beta primer mix, a second PCR was run for roughly 6 to 11 cycles. TCRdb re-analysed the 5' RACE reads in MiXCR, keeping a single row per CDR3 protein. The sample has about 1.6 million distinct CDR3 sequences, 30% to 40% seen once. This clonotype was observed a few times. Its antigen is currently unknown. The rearrangement links TRBV20-1 to TRBJ1-2, with D perhaps TRBD1 (5 bases). Sequenced: blood. This clonotype was obtained from a woman aged 25 to 39 in good health. The CDR3 sequence is CSARDRDRNYGYTF. CDR3 coding DNA: TGCAGTGCTAGAGACCGGGACCGCAACTATGGCTACACCTTC.